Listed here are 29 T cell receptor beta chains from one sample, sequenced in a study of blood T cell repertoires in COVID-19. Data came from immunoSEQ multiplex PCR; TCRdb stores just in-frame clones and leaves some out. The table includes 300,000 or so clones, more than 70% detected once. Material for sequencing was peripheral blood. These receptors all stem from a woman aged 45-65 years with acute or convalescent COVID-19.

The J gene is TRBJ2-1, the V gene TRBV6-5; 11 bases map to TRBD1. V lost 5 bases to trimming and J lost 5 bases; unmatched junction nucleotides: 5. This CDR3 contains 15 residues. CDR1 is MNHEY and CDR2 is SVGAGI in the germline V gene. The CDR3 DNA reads TGTGCCAGCAGTCCCGGACAGGGGGCCGACAATGAGCAGTTCTTC. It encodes CASSPGQGADNEQFF.

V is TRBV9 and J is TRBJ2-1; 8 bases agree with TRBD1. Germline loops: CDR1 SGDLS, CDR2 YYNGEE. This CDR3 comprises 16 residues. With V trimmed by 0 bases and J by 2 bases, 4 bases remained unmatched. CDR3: CASSVERTGTYNEQFF. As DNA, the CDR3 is TGTGCCAGCAGCGTAGAACGGACAGGGACCTACAATGAGCAGTTCTTC.

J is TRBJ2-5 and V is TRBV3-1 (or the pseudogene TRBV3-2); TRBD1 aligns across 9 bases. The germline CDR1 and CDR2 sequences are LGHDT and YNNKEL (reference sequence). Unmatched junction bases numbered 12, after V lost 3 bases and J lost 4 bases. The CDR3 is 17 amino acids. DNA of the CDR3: TGTGCCAGCAGCCAGGGGACAGGGCGCGGTAGTGGAGAGACCCAGTACTTC. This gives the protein CASSQGTGRGSGETQYF.

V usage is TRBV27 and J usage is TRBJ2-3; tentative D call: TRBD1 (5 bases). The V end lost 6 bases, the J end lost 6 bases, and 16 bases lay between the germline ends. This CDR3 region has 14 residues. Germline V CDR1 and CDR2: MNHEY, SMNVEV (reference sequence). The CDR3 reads CASSEMGLRDTQYF. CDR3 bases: TGTGCCAGCAGCGAAATGGGGCTAAGGGATACGCAGTATTTT.

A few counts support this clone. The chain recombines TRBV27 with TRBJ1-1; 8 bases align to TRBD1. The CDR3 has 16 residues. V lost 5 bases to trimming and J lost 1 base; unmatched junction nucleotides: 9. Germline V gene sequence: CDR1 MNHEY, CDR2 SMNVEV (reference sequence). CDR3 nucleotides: TGTGCCAGCAGTCCCGTCTACAGGGGGGGGAACACTGAAGCTTTCTTT. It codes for CASSPVYRGGNTEAFF.

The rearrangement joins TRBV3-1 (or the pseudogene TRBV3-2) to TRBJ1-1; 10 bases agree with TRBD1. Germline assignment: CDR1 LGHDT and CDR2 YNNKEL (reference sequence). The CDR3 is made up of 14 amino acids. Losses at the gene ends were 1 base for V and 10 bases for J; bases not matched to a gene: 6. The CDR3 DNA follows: TGTGCCAGCAGCCAAGGGGACAGGGGCGTCACAGCTTTCTTT. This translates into CASSQGDRGVTAFF.

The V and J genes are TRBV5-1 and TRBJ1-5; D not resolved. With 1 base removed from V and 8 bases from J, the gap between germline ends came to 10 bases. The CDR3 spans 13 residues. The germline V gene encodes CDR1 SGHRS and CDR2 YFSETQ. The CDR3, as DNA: TGCGCCAGCAGCTTGACGGGTGTGGAGCCCCAGCATTTT. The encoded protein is CASSLTGVEPQHF.

The CDR3 here is CASSQDRGRAVEKLFF. DNA for the CDR3: TGTGCCAGCAGCCAAGATCGTGGGAGGGCGGTGGAAAAACTGTTTTTT. The V gene is TRBV3-1 (or the pseudogene TRBV3-2), the J gene TRBJ1-4; D unclear. The CDR3 runs to 16 residues. Germline assignment: CDR1 LGHDT and CDR2 YNNKEL (reference sequence). With 0 bases removed from V and 8 bases from J, the gap between germline ends came to 16 bases.

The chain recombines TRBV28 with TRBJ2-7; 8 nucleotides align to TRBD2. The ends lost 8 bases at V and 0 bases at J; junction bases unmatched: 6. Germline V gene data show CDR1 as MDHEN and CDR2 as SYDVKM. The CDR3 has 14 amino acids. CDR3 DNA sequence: TGTGCCAGCTTCCCTAGCGGGTACTCCTACGAGCAGTACTTC. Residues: CASFPSGYSYEQYF.

CDR3 in amino acids: CASSPPGQGRQETQYF. The CDR3 DNA is TGTGCCAGCAGTCCACCGGGACAGGGGAGGCAAGAGACCCAGTACTTC. The rearrangement joins TRBV27 to TRBJ2-5, with TRBD1 matching over 10 bases. The CDR3 runs 16 residues. Germline trimming cut 5 bases from V and 2 bases from J; bases unmatched to any gene: 8. Per the germline V gene, CDR1 is MNHEY and CDR2 is SMNVEV (reference sequence).

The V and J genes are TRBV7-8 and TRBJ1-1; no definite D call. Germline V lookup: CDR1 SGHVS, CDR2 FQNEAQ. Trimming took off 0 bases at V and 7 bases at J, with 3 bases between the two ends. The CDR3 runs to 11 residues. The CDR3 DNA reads TGTGCCAGCAGCTTAGCCAGTGAAGCTTTCTTT. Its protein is CASSLASEAFF.

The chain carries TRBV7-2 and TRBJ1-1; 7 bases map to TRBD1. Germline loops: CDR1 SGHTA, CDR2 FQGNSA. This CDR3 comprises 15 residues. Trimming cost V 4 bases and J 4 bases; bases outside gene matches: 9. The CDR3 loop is CASSSQPTGITEAFF. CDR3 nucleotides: TGTGCCAGCAGCTCCCAACCGACAGGGATCACTGAAGCTTTCTTT. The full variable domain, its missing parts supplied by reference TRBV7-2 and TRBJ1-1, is GAGVSQSPSNKVTEKGKDVELRCDPISGHTALYWYRQSLGQGLEFLIYFQGNSAPDKSGLPSDRFSAERTGGSVSTLTIQRTQQEDSAVYLCASSSQPTGITEAFFGQGTRLTVV.

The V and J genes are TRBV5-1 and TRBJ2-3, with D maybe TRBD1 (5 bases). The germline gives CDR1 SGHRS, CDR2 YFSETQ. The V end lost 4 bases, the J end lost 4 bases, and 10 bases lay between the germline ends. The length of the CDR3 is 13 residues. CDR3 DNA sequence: TGCGCCAGCAGCCCCCAGGGTGCAGATACGCAGTATTTT. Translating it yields CASSPQGADTQYF. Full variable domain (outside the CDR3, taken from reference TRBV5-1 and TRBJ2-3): KAGVTQTPRYLIKTRGQQVTLSCSPISGHRSVSWYQQTPGQGLQFLFEYFSETQRNKGNFPGRFSGRQFSNSRSEMNVSTLELGDSALYLCASSPQGADTQYFGPGTRLTVL.

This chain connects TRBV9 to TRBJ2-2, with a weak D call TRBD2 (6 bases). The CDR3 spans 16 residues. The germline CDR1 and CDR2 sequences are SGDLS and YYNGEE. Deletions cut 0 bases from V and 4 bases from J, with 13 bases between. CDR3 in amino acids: CASSVVEGEGTGELFF. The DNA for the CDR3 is TGTGCCAGCAGCGTAGTGGAGGGAGAGGGCACCGGGGAGCTGTTTTTT.

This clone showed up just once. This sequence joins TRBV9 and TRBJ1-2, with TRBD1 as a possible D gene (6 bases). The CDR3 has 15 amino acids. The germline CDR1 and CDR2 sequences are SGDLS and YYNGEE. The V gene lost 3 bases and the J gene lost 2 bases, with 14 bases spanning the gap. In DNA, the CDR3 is TGTGCCAGCAGCGCGGCCCAAACAGGGAACTATGGCTACACCTTC. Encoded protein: CASSAAQTGNYGYTF.

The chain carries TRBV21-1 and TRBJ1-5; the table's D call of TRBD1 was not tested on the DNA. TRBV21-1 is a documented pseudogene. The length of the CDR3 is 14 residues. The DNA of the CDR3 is TGTGCCAGCAGCAAACCAGGAAGCAATCAGCCCCAGCATTTT. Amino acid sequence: CASSKPGSNQPQHF.

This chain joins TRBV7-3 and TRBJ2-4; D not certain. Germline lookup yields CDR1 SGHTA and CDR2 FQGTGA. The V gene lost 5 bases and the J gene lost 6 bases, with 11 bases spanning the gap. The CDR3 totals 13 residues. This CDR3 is CASSPTALNIQYF. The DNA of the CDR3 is TGTGCCAGCAGCCCAACTGCATTAAACATTCAGTACTTC.

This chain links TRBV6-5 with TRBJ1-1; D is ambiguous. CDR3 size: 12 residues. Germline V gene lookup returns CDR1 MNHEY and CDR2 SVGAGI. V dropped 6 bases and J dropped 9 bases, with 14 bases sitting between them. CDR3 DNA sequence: TGTGCCAGCAGAACCCTACCTCTCCAAGCTTTCTTT. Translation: CASRTLPLQAFF.

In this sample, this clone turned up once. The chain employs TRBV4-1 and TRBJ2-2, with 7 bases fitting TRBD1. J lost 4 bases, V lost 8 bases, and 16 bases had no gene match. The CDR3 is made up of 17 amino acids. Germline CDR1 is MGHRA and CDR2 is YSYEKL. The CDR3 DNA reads TGCGCCAGCTCTCGGGTTTTGACAGGGCTGGCCACCGGGGAGCTGTTTTTT. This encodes CASSRVLTGLATGELFF.

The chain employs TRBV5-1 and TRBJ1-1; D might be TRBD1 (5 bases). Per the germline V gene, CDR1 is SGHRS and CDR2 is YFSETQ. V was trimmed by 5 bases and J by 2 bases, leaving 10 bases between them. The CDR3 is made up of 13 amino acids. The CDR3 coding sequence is TGCGCCAGCAGAAGGGACTCTAACACTGAAGCTTTCTTT. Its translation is CASRRDSNTEAFF. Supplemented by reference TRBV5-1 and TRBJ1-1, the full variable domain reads KAGVTQTPRYLIKTRGQQVTLSCSPISGHRSVSWYQQTPGQGLQFLFEYFSETQRNKGNFPGRFSGRQFSNSRSEMNVSTLELGDSALYLCASRRDSNTEAFFGQGTRLTVV.

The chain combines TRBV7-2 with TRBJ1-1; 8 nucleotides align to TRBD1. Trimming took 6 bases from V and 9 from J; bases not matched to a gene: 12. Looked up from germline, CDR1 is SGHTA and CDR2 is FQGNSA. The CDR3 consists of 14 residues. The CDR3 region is CASSLRQGPQQAFF. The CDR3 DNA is TGTGCCAGCAGTCTCAGACAGGGGCCGCAACAAGCTTTCTTT.

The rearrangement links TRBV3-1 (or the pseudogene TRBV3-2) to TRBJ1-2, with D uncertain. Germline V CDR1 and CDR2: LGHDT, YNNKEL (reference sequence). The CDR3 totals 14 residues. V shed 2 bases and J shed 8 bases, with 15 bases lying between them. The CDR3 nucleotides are TGTGCCAGCAGCCAAAGAGACCCCTCCAGGGGCTACACCTTC. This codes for CASSQRDPSRGYTF.

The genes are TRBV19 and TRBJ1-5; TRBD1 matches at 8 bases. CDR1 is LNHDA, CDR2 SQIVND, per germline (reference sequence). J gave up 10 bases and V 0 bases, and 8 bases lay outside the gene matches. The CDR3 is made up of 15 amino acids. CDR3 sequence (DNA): TGTGCCAGTAGTATAGACGACAGGGGAAGGGGACCCCAGCATTTT. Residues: CASSIDDRGRGPQHF.

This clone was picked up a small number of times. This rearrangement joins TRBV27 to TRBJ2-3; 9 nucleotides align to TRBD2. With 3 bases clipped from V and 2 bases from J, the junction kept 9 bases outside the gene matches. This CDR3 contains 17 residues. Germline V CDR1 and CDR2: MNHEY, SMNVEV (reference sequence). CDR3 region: CASSFLTSGYHTDTQYF. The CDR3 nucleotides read TGTGCCAGCAGTTTTTTGACTAGCGGTTACCACACAGATACGCAGTATTTT.

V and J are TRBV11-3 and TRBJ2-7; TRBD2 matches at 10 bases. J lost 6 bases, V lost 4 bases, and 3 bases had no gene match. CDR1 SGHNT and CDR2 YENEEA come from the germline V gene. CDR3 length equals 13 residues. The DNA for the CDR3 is TGTGCCAGCAGCTCTAGACTAGCGGGCGAGCAGTACTTC. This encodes CASSSRLAGEQYF. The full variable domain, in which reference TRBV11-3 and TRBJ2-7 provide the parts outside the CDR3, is EAGVVQSPRYKIIEKKQPVAFWCNPISGHNTLYWYLQNLGQGPELLIRYENEEAVDDSQLPKDRFSAERLKGVDSTLKIQPAELGDSAVYLCASSSRLAGEQYFGPGTRLTVT.

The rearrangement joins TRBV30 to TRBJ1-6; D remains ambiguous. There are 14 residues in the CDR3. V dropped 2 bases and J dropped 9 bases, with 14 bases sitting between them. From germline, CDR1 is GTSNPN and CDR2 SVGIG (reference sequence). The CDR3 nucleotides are TGTGCCTGGAGTAAGGAGTTAAGTAGTTCACCCCTCCACTTT. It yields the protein CAWSKELSSSPLHF. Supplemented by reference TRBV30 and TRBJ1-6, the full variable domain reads SQTIHQWPATLVQPVGSPLSLECTVEGTSNPNLYWYRQAAGRGLQLLFYSVGIGQISSEVPQNLSASRPQDRQFILSSKKLLLSDSGFYLCAWSKELSSSPLHFGNGTRLTVT.

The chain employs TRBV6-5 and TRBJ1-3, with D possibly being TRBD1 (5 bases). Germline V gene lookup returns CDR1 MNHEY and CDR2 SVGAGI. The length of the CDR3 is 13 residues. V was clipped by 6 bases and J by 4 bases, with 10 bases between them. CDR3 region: CASSRTTGNTIYF. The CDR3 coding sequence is TGTGCCAGCAGCCGGACAACCGGAAACACCATATATTTT.

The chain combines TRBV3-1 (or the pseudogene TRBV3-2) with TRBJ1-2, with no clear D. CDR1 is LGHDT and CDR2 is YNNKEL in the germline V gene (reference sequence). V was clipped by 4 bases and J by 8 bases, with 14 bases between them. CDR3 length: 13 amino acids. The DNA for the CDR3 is TGTGCCAGCAGCCCCACGGGAGCTGGGGGCTACACCTTC. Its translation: CASSPTGAGGYTF.

The CDR3 protein is CASSSWGDEQFF. The CDR3 nucleotides read TGTGCCAGCAGCTCCTGGGGGGATGAGCAGTTCTTC. The genes are TRBV5-5 and TRBJ2-1; tentatively, D is TRBD2 (6 bases). V dropped 3 bases and J dropped 8 bases, with 9 bases sitting between them. The germline CDR1 and CDR2 sequences are SGHKS and YYEKEE (reference sequence). CDR3 length: 12 residues.